Below, 21 T cell receptor beta chains from the same sample are listed, as sequenced in a study of cytomegalovirus exposure and HLA in healthy donors. Sequencing used immunoSEQ multiplex PCR; TCRdb keeps in-frame clones, though not all of them. Among 100,000 to 150,000 clones listed, just under 95% were seen once. Sequenced sample: PBMCs. The origin of the receptors is a woman between 18 and 29 years old in good health and CMV-seronegative.

The chain combines TRBV5-1 with TRBJ2-1, with 7 bases identical to TRBD2. After removal of 3 bases from V and 6 bases from J, the junction contained 3 bases not matched to a gene. CDR1 and CDR2 from the germline V gene are SGHRS and YFSETQ. There are 13 residues in the CDR3. The CDR3 sequence: CASSYGTTNEQFF. Written as DNA, the CDR3 is TGCGCCAGCAGCTACGGGACTACCAATGAGCAGTTCTTC.

The chain recombines TRBV6-4 with TRBJ2-5; the D gene is possibly TRBD1 (6 bases). This CDR3 comprises 14 residues. Germline V gene lookup returns CDR1 MRHNA and CDR2 SNTAGT. V was trimmed by 2 bases and J by 1 base, leaving 8 bases between them. CDR3 residues: CASSDQGIQETQYF. The CDR3 DNA sequence: TGTGCCAGCAGTGACCAGGGGATCCAAGAGACCCAGTACTTC.

This clone has just a few counts. This rearrangement joins TRBV6-6 to TRBJ2-7; the D gene is possibly TRBD1 (6 bases). With 4 bases removed from V and 5 bases from J, the gap between germline ends came to 12 bases. Germline V gene sequence: CDR1 MNHNY, CDR2 SVGAGI (reference sequence). This CDR3 contains 13 residues. The CDR3 nucleotides read TGTGCCAGCAGTTTTACAGGGTTCAACGAGCAGTACTTC. The encoded protein is CASSFTGFNEQYF.

The rearrangement uses TRBV13 and TRBJ1-1; a weak D match, TRBD1 (5 bases). V was clipped by 4 bases and J by 5 bases, with 17 bases between them. Germline lookup yields CDR1 PRHDT and CDR2 FYEKMQ (reference sequence). CDR3 length: 15 amino acids. CDR3 region: CASSSGPKEGTEAFF. The CDR3 DNA reads as TGTGCCAGCAGCTCCGGACCCAAGGAGGGGACTGAAGCTTTCTTT. Using reference TRBV13 and TRBJ1-1 for the parts outside the CDR3, the full variable domain is AAGVIQSPRHLIKEKRETATLKCYPIPRHDTVYWYQQGPGQDPQFLISFYEKMQSDKGSIPDRFSAQQFSDYHSELNMSSLELGDSALYFCASSSGPKEGTEAFFGQGTRLTVV.

This clone was counted a single time. The gene calls are TRBV9 and TRBJ1-6; 7 positions match TRBD1. The germline V gene encodes CDR1 SGDLS and CDR2 YYNGEE. This CDR3 is built from 15 residues. The trim removed 3 bases at V and 10 bases at J, leaving 10 bases unmatched. In DNA form, the CDR3 reads TGTGCCAGCAGCGCAGAGACAGGGTCTGACTCACCCCTCCACTTT. As protein: CASSAETGSDSPLHF.

The rearrangement uses TRBV6-1 and TRBJ1-2; TRBD1 is a possible D gene (5 bases). Trimming stripped 1 base from V and 9 bases from J, with 21 bases between. Germline V gives CDR1 MNHNS, CDR2 SASEGT. The CDR3 loop spans 16 amino acids. CDR3 sequence reads: CASSEGGWRVRYSYTF. The CDR3 bases are TGTGCCAGCAGTGAAGGGGGGTGGAGGGTCAGATATAGCTACACCTTC.

The CDR3 loop is CAISDGEGNQPQHF. The CDR3 DNA reads TGTGCCATCAGTGACGGGGAGGGCAATCAGCCCCAGCATTTT. The gene calls are TRBV10-3 and TRBJ1-5; D remains unclear. This CDR3 spans 14 amino acids. CDR1 and CDR2 from the germline V gene are ENHRY and SYGVKD. V was clipped by 3 bases and J by 2 bases, with 8 bases between them.

The chain is built from TRBV6-5 and TRBJ2-1; D may be TRBD2 (5 bases). V lost 6 bases and J 0 bases, leaving 6 bases between the germline ends. Germline assignment: CDR1 MNHEY and CDR2 SVGAGI. The CDR3 length is 13 residues. This CDR3 is CASSGDSYNEQFF. The CDR3 DNA reads TGTGCCAGCAGCGGGGACTCCTACAATGAGCAGTTCTTC.

This clone was seen just once. This chain uses TRBV28 with TRBJ2-7; TRBD1 aligns across 9 bases. This CDR3 comprises 14 residues. CDR1 and CDR2 from the germline V gene are MDHEN and SYDVKM. J was trimmed by 5 bases and V by 8 bases; bases with no gene match: 10. The CDR3 DNA reads TGTGCCAGCTCAGGGACAGGGTCTAGGAACGAGCAGTACTTC. Its protein product is CASSGTGSRNEQYF.

This chain links TRBV9 with TRBJ1-6; D gene uncertain. The CDR3 runs to 15 residues. Per the germline V gene, CDR1 is SGDLS and CDR2 is YYNGEE. V shed 4 bases and J shed 0 bases, with 8 bases lying between them. Here the CDR3 reads CASSPQYSYNSPLHF. DNA for the CDR3: TGTGCCAGCAGCCCACAATACTCCTATAATTCACCCCTCCACTTT.

The chain has TRBV5-4 and TRBJ2-5; 8 bases are shared with TRBD2. Germline CDR1 SGHNT, CDR2 YYREEE (reference sequence). V shed 7 bases and J 4 bases; nucleotides not matched to a gene: 18. CDR3 length equals 17 residues. CDR3 in DNA: TGTGCCAGCGGCACCGAGGTGTTCGGGGGGGAGGGAGAGACCCAGTACTTC. This translates into CASGTEVFGGEGETQYF.

J is TRBJ1-4 and V is TRBV5-4; D is perhaps TRBD1 (5 bases). CDR1 is SGHNT, CDR2 YYREEE, per germline (reference sequence). The CDR3 contains 15 residues. V was shortened by 1 base and J by 3 bases, with 10 bases between the two germline ends. The CDR3 reads CASSLLGAPNEKLFF. CDR3 DNA: TGTGCCAGCAGCTTGCTAGGGGCGCCTAATGAAAAACTGTTTTTT.

The chain uses TRBV6-5 and TRBJ2-7, with D possibly being TRBD1 (6 bases). Germline CDR1 reads MNHEY; CDR2 reads SVGAGI. The ends were cut back, 4 bases at V and 3 bases at J, with 13 bases in the middle. The CDR3 length is 14 residues. The CDR3: CASSSMKGDYEQYF. The CDR3, as DNA: TGTGCCAGCAGTTCTATGAAGGGGGACTACGAGCAGTACTTC.

This clone occurred a few times. J is TRBJ2-5 and V is TRBV5-6; TRBD1 matches at 9 bases. This CDR3 has 16 amino acids. Germline V CDR1 and CDR2: SGHDT, YYEEEE. J lost 7 bases, V lost 3 bases, and 13 bases had no gene match. The CDR3 region is CASSSTGGAGVGTQYF. DNA of the CDR3: TGTGCCAGCAGCTCGACAGGGGGTGCCGGGGTCGGGACCCAGTACTTC.

V usage is TRBV28 and J usage is TRBJ1-2; possible D gene TRBD1, 5 bases. The V end was cut by 3 bases, the J end by 5 bases, with 10 bases between. The length of the CDR3 is 13 residues. From germline, CDR1 is MDHEN and CDR2 SYDVKM. The CDR3 region is CASSFRQSYGYTF. Written as DNA, the CDR3 is TGTGCCAGCAGTTTTCGACAGTCTTATGGCTACACCTTC.

The chain employs TRBV6-6 and TRBJ2-1; TRBD2 might be the D (5 bases). The CDR3 sequence is 14 residues long. V gave up 7 bases and J gave up 5 bases, with 15 bases separating them. Germline V gene lookup returns CDR1 MNHNY and CDR2 SVGAGI (reference sequence). The DNA for the CDR3 is TGTGCCAGCACCGAGCGGCGAAGTAACAATGAGCAGTTCTTC. It translates to CASTERRSNNEQFF.

This sequence joins TRBV19 and TRBJ1-2; no definite D call. V was pared by 2 bases and J by 4 bases, with 8 bases between. The CDR3 sequence is 13 residues long. Germline CDR1 LNHDA, CDR2 SQIVND (reference sequence). Written as DNA, the CDR3 is TGTGCCAGTAGTATAAGAACACCCTATGGCTACACCTTC. Its translation: CASSIRTPYGYTF.

The chain carries TRBV21-1 and TRBJ2-3; whether TRBD2, the table's D call, matches the DNA was not checked. TRBV21-1 is a known pseudogene. The CDR3 has 15 amino acids. The CDR3 coding sequence is TGTGCCAGCTCCGAGGAAGCGGAGAGCACAGATACGCAGTATTTT. It translates to CASSEEAESTDTQYF.

This clone was seen more than once but under ten times. The chain carries TRBV2 and TRBJ2-7; D perhaps matches TRBD2 (5 bases). The ends were cut back, 6 bases at V and 1 base at J, with 7 bases in the middle. Germline assignment: CDR1 SNHLY and CDR2 FYNNEI. The CDR3 runs 12 residues. CDR3 sequence (DNA): TGTGCCAGCAGGAGGGAATCCTACGAGCAGTACTTC. Its protein is CASRRESYEQYF.

The chain is built from TRBV7-2 and TRBJ2-4; unclear D gene. The germline V and J ends were trimmed by 3 bases and 0 bases, with 6 bases remaining between them. CDR1 SGHTA and CDR2 FQGNSA come from the germline V gene. The CDR3 is made up of 14 amino acids. The CDR3 DNA is TGTGCCAGCAGCTTTGAGGTAGCCAAAAACATTCAGTACTTC. Protein product: CASSFEVAKNIQYF. Using reference TRBV7-2 and TRBJ2-4 for the parts outside the CDR3, the full variable domain is GAGVSQSPSNKVTEKGKDVELRCDPISGHTALYWYRQSLGQGLEFLIYFQGNSAPDKSGLPSDRFSAERTGGSVSTLTIQRTQQEDSAVYLCASSFEVAKNIQYFGAGTRLSVL.

This clone appeared once. The genes are TRBV27 and TRBJ1-1; D remains unclear. This CDR3 is 14 amino acids long. With 2 bases removed from V and 1 base from J, the gap between germline ends came to 8 bases. Germline loops: CDR1 MNHEY, CDR2 SMNVEV (reference sequence). For the CDR3, the DNA is TGTGCCAGCAGTTTAGGGCAGAGGAACACTGAAGCTTTCTTT. Residues: CASSLGQRNTEAFF.